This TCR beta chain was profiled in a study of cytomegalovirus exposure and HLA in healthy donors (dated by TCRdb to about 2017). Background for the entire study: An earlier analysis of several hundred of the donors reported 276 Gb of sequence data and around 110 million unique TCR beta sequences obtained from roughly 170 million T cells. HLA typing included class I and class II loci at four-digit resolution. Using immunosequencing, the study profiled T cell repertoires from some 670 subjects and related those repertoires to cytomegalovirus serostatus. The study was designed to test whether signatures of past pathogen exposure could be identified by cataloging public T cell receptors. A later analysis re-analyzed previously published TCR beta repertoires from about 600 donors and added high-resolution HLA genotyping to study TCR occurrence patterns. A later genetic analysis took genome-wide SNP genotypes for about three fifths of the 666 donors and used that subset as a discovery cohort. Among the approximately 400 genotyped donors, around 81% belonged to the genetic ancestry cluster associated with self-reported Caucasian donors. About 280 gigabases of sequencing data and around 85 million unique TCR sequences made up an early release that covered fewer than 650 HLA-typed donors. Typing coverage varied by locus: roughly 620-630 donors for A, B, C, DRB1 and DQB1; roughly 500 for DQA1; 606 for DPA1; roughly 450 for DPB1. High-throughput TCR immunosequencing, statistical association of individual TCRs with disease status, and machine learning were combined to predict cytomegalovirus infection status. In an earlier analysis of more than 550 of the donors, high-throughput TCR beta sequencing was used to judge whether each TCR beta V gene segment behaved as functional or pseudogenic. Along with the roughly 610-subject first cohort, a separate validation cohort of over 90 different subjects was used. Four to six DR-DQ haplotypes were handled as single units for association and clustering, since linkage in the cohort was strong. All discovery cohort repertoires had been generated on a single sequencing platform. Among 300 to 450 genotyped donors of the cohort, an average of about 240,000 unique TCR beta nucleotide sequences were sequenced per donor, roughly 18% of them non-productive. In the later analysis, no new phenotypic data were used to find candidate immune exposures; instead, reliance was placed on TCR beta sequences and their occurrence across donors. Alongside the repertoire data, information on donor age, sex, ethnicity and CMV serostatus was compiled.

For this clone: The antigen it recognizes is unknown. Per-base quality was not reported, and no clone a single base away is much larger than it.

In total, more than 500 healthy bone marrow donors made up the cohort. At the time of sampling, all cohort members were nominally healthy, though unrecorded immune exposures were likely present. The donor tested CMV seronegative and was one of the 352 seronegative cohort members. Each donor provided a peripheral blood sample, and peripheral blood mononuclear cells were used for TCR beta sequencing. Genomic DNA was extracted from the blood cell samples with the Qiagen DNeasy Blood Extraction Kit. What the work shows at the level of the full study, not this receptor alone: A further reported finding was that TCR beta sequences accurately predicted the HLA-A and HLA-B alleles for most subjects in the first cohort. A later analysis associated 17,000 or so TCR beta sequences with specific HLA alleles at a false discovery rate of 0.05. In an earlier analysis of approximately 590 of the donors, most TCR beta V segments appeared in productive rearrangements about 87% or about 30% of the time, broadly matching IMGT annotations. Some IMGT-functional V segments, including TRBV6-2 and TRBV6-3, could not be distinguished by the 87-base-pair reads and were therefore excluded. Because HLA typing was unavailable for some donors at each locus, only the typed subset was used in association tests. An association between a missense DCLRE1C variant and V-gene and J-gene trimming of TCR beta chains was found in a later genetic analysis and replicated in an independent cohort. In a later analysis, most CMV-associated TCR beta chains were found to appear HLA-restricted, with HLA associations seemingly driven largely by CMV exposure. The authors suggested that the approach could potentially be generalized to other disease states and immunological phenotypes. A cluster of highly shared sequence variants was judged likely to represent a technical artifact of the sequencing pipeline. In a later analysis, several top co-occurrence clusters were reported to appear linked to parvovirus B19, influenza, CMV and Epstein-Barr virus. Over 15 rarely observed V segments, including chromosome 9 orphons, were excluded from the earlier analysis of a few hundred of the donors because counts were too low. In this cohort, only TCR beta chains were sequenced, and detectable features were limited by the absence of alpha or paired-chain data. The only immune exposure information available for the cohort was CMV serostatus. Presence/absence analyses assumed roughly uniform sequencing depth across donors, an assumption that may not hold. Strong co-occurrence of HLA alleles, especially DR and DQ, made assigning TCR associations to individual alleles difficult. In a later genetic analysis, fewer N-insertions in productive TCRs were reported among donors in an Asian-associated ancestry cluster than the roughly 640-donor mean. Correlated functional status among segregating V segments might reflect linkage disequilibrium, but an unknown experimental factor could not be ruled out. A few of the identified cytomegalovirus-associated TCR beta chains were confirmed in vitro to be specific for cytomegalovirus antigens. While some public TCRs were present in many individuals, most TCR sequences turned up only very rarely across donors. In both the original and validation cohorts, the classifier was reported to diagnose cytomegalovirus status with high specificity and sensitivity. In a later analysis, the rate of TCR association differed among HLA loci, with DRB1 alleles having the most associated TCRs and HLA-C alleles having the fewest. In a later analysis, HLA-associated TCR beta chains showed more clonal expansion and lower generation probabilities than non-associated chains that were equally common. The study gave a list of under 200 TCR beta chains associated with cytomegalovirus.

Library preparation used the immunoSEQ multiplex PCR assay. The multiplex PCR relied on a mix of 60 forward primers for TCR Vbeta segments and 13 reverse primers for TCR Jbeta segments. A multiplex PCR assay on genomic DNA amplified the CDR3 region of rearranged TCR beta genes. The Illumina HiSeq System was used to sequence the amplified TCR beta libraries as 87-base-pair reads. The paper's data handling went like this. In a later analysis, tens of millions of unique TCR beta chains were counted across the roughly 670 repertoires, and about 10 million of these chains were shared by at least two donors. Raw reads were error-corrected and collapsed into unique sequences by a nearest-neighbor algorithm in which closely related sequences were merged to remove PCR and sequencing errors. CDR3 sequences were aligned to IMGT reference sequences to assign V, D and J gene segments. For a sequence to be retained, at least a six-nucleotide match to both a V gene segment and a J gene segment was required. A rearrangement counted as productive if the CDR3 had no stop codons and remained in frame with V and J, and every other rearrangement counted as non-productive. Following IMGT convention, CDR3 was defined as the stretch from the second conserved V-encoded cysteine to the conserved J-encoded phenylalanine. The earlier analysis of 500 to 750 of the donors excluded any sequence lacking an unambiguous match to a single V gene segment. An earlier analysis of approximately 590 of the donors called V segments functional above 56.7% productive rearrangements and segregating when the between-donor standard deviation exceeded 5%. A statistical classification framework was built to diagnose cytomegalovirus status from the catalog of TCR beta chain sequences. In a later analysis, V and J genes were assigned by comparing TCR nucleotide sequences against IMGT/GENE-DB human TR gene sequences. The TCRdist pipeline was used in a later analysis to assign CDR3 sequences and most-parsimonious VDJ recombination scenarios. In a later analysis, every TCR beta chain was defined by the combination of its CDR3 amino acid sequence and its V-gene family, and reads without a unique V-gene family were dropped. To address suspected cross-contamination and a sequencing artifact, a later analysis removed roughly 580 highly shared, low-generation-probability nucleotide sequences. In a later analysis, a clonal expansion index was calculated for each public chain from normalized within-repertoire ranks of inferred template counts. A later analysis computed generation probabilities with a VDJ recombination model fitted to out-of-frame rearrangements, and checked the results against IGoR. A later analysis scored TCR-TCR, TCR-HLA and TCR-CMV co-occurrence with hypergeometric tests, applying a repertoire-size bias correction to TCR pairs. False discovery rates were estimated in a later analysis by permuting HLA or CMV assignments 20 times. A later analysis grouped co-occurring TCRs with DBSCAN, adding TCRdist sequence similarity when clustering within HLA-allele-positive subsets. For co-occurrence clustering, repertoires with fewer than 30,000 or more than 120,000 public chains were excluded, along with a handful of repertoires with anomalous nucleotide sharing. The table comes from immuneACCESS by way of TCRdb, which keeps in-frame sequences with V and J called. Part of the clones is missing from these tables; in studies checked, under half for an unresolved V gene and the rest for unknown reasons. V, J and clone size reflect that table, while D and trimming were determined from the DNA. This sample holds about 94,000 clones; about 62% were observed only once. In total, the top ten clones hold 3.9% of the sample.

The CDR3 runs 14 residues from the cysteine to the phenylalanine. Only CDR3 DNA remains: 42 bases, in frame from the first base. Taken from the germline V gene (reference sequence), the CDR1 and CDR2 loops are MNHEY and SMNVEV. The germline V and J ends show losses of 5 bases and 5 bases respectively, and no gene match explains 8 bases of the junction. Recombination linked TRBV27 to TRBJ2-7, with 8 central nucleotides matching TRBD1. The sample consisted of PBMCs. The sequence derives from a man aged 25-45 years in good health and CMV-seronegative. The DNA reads TGTGCCAGCAGTCGACAGGGGAACATCCACGAGCAGTACTTC. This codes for CASSRQGNIHEQYF.